This note documents a single T cell receptor (beta chain) sequence. This sample was taken from a study of blood T cell repertoires in COVID-19. Whole-study context: The study drew acute and convalescent COVID-19 samples from the United States, Italy and Spain. PBMCs, B-cell-depleted T cells, or T cells were the source of the cDNA or gDNA that made up the material.

Study processing details: Scientists estimated how many nucleated cells there were by amplifying reference gene primers. Produced via immunoSEQ multiplex PCR; TCRdb's table is partial and in-frame only. That table furnishes V, J and clone size, whereas the DNA furnished D and trimming. The profile shows around 250,000 clones, 84% of them singletons. Trimming cost V 4 bases and J 0 bases, with 19 bases left between them. The CDR3 totals 17 residues. Germline CDR1 SGHDT, CDR2 YYEEEE. The chain couples TRBV5-6 to TRBJ1-2, with D tentatively TRBD1 (5 bases). The clonotype comes from a woman in her thirties or forties who had recovered from COVID-19. The source material was peripheral blood. The CDR3: CASSIMPGRGPNYGYTF. The CDR3 DNA follows: TGTGCCAGCAGCATAATGCCTGGGAGGGGACCTAACTATGGCTACACCTTC.